The 23 T cell receptor beta chains presented below share a single source sample, sequenced in a study of shared clonotypes between healthy human individuals. The naive CD8 subset, CD45RO-negative cells positively selected for CCR7, excluded terminally differentiated effector memory CD45RA+ cells. Libraries were prepared by immunoSEQ multiplex PCR; TCRdb keeps only in-frame clonotypes and omits some of them. The sample includes over 2,000,000 clones, approximately 92% of them seen just once. Sequencing was done on a sample of naive CD8+ T cells from PBMCs. The receptors shown here come from a man younger than 35 in good health. Some clones in this sample may be carry-over from other donors' samples.

Points on this clone: This sample includes further DNA sequences coding for the same CDR3. This rearrangement joins TRBV4-1 to TRBJ2-7; D not certain. V lost 1 base and J 0 bases, leaving 4 bases between the germline ends. The CDR3 totals 13 residues. Germline CDR1 and CDR2: MGHRA and YSYEKL. CDR3 in amino acids: CASSQGASYEQYF. The CDR3 nucleotides are TGCGCCAGCAGCCAAGGCGCCTCCTACGAGCAGTACTTC.

Concerning this clone itself: Other DNA sequences in this sample translate to the same CDR3. This chain connects TRBV9 to TRBJ2-1; the D gene is possibly TRBD2 (6 bases). The V and J ends lost 4 bases and 1 base respectively, with 12 bases between them. Germline CDR1 is SGDLS and CDR2 is YYNGEE. The CDR3 loop spans 15 amino acids. CDR3 region: CASSPTGGSYNEQFF. The DNA of the CDR3 is TGTGCCAGCAGCCCTACCGGGGGTTCCTACAATGAGCAGTTCTTC.

The chain uses TRBV10-3 and TRBJ2-2; D possibly corresponds to TRBD1 (5 bases). CDR1 is ENHRY, CDR2 SYGVKD, per germline. This CDR3 contains 17 residues. Trimming removed 0 bases from V and 1 base from J, with 12 bases in between. The CDR3 here is CAISESVGPKNTGELFF. The CDR3 nucleotides read TGTGCCATCAGTGAGTCGGTGGGGCCTAAGAACACCGGGGAGCTGTTTTTT.

The chain has TRBV27 and TRBJ2-2, with no clear D. Trimming removed 5 bases from V and 8 bases from J, with 18 bases in between. The CDR3 extends over 15 amino acids. Germline V gene lookup returns CDR1 MNHEY and CDR2 SMNVEV (reference sequence). CDR3: CASSPSPRWPGELFF. In DNA, the CDR3 is TGTGCCAGCAGTCCCTCTCCCCGTTGGCCTGGGGAGCTGTTTTTT.

J is TRBJ1-1 and V is TRBV7-9, with 8 bases identical to TRBD1. Germline V gene data show CDR1 as SEHNR and CDR2 as FQNEAQ (reference sequence). With 1 base clipped from V and 11 bases from J, the junction kept 3 bases outside the gene matches. There are 12 residues in the CDR3. The CDR3 coding sequence is TGTGCCAGCAGCTTAGGGACAGGGATGGCTTTCTTT. It yields the protein CASSLGTGMAFF.

This clone was detected only once. The V and J genes are TRBV9 and TRBJ1-2; TRBD1 is a possible D gene (5 bases). This CDR3 is 17 amino acids long. Trimming stripped 2 bases from V and 1 base from J, with 18 bases between. CDR1 SGDLS and CDR2 YYNGEE come from the germline V gene. Here the CDR3 reads CASSVNRDPSINYGYTF. DNA of the CDR3: TGTGCCAGCAGCGTCAACCGGGACCCTTCCATTAACTATGGCTACACCTTC. The full variable domain, rest sourced from reference TRBV9 and TRBJ1-2, is DSGVTQTPKHLITATGQRVTLRCSPRSGDLSVYWYQQSLDQGLQFLIQYYNGEERAKGNILERFSAQQFPDLHSELNLSSLELGDSALYFCASSVNRDPSINYGYTFGSGTRLTVV.

The genes are TRBV29-1 and TRBJ2-3; D ambiguous. The germline V and J ends were trimmed by 7 bases and 8 bases, with 16 bases remaining between them. The CDR3 loop spans 12 amino acids. Germline CDR1 SQVTM, CDR2 ANQGSEA. CDR3 residues: CSGQLVSGTQYF. CDR3 nucleotide sequence: TGCAGCGGCCAGCTAGTGAGTGGTACGCAGTATTTT.

This clone was detected once. The chain employs TRBV18 and TRBJ2-7; 12 bases align to TRBD2. The V gene end was trimmed by 3 bases and the J gene end by 7 bases; junction bases not matched to a gene: 13. The CDR3 is 17 amino acids. Per germline, CDR1 KGHSH and CDR2 LQKENI. This CDR3 is CASSPTSGSRVVWEQYF. Here the CDR3 DNA reads TGTGCCAGCTCACCGACTAGCGGGAGTCGGGTTGTGTGGGAGCAGTACTTC.

A single count supports this clone. The chain recombines TRBV7-2 with TRBJ2-1; 9 nucleotides align to TRBD2. V lost 5 bases to trimming and J lost 2 bases; unmatched junction nucleotides: 7. This CDR3 has 16 amino acids. Germline CDR1 and CDR2: SGHTA and FQGNSA. For the CDR3, the DNA is TGTGCCAGCAGCCCCAGGACTAGCGCCACCTACAATGAGCAGTTCTTC. Translating gives CASSPRTSATYNEQFF.

The chain combines TRBV28 with TRBJ2-5; TRBD1 matches 9 bases. The CDR3 is 14 amino acids. CDR1 and CDR2 from the germline V gene are MDHEN and SYDVKM. V was clipped by 1 base and J by 4 bases; unmatched bases: 1. The CDR3 coding sequence is TGTGCCAGCAGTTTATACAGGGGGCCAGAGACCCAGTACTTC. Amino acids: CASSLYRGPETQYF.

The CDR3 loop is CASSYSLAGSTDTQYF. Here the CDR3 DNA reads TGTGCCAGCAGTTATTCCCTAGCGGGAAGCACAGATACGCAGTATTTT. The chain joins TRBV27 to TRBJ2-3; 9 bases are a match to TRBD2. V lost 4 bases, J lost 0 bases, and 5 bases stayed unmatched. The V gene's germline CDR1 is MNHEY and CDR2 SMNVEV (reference sequence). The CDR3 spans 16 residues.

This chain joins TRBV5-8 and TRBJ1-3; D not resolved. Per the germline V gene, CDR1 is SGHTS and CDR2 is YDEGEE. CDR3 length: 14 residues. The germline V and J ends were trimmed by 2 bases and 0 bases, with 6 bases remaining between them. DNA for the CDR3: TGTGCCAGCAGCTTATGGGGCTCTGGAAACACCATATATTTT. It encodes CASSLWGSGNTIYF.

The chain recombines TRBV6-6 with TRBJ2-2; the D is unclear. V lost 1 base and J 1 base, leaving 7 bases between the germline ends. CDR3 length: 15 amino acids. Germline values: CDR1 MNHNY, CDR2 SVGAGI (reference sequence). CDR3 region: CASSYLEGNTGELFF. The CDR3 DNA reads TGTGCCAGCAGTTACTTGGAAGGGAACACCGGGGAGCTGTTTTTT.

The chain employs TRBV9 and TRBJ2-1; D uncertain. V was shortened by 0 bases and J by 0 bases, with 10 bases between the two germline ends. Germline loops: CDR1 SGDLS, CDR2 YYNGEE. The CDR3 runs 16 residues. The CDR3 region is CASSVALTASYNEQFF. The DNA for the CDR3 is TGTGCCAGCAGCGTAGCTCTGACTGCCTCCTACAATGAGCAGTTCTTC.

V and J are TRBV19 and TRBJ2-5; D is possibly TRBD2 (5 bases). Deletions cut 7 bases from V and 5 bases from J, with 14 bases between. Germline CDR1 reads LNHDA; CDR2 reads SQIVND (reference sequence). The CDR3 runs to 13 residues. The CDR3 reads CASTGKVDETQYF. The CDR3 DNA reads as TGTGCCAGTACCGGGAAGGTCGATGAGACCCAGTACTTC. The complete variable domain, with remaining parts taken from reference TRBV19 and TRBJ2-5, reads DGGITQSPKYLFRKEGQNVTLSCEQNLNHDAMYWYRQDPGQGLRLIYYSQIVNDFQKGDIAEGYSVSREKKESFPLTVTSAQKNPTAFYLCASTGKVDETQYFGPGTRLLVL.

The CDR3 DNA reads TGTGCCAGCAGCGCCGGGACAGGAATAACTGATACGCAGTATTTT. This encodes CASSAGTGITDTQYF. V and J are TRBV9 and TRBJ2-3; 8 nucleotides line up with TRBD1. The CDR3 spans 15 residues. Looked up from germline, CDR1 is SGDLS and CDR2 is YYNGEE. With V trimmed by 3 bases and J by 6 bases, 9 bases remained unmatched.

The rearrangement joins TRBV9 to TRBJ2-3; 8 bases agree with TRBD1. V lost 0 bases, J lost 4 bases, and 7 bases stayed unmatched. CDR1 is SGDLS, CDR2 YYNGEE, per germline. The CDR3 is 16 amino acids. The DNA of the CDR3 is TGTGCCAGCAGCGTAGAAGTTACAGGGGGTCCAGATACGCAGTATTTT. It yields the protein CASSVEVTGGPDTQYF.

The J gene is TRBJ2-5, the V gene TRBV4-1, with 8 nucleotides matching TRBD1. After removal of 0 bases from V and 5 bases from J, the junction contained 11 bases not matched to a gene. This CDR3 is 17 amino acids long. From germline, CDR1 is MGHRA and CDR2 YSYEKL. The chain's CDR3 is CASSQDPSVRTGETQYF. The CDR3 region has the DNA TGCGCCAGCAGCCAAGATCCTTCTGTTCGGACAGGGGAGACCCAGTACTTC.

The chain uses TRBV4-2 and TRBJ1-2; TRBD1 is a possible D gene (6 bases). Trimming removed 2 bases at V and 1 base at J, with 17 bases between. The CDR3 length is 17 residues. The germline gives CDR1 LGHNA, CDR2 YNFKEQ. The CDR3 DNA reads TGTGCCAGCAGCCAAAGTTCGTGGGGGGCAAATAACTATGGCTACACCTTC. This translates into CASSQSSWGANNYGYTF.

V is TRBV28 and J is TRBJ2-1, with D possibly being TRBD1 (6 bases). The CDR3 has 14 residues. Trimming stripped 6 bases from V and 4 bases from J, with 13 bases between. CDR1 and CDR2 from the germline V gene are MDHEN and SYDVKM. DNA of the CDR3: TGTGCCAGCAGGACTGGACAGATTTACAATGAGCAGTTCTTC. This translates into CASRTGQIYNEQFF.

On this clone itself: The sample contains more than one DNA sequence encoding this CDR3. The chain has TRBV19 and TRBJ2-7, with a weak D call TRBD1 (5 bases). The germline V and J ends were trimmed by 5 bases and 4 bases, with 9 bases remaining between them. CDR3 length: 12 amino acids. Germline-derived CDR1 and CDR2 are LNHDA and SQIVND (reference sequence). The CDR3 coding sequence is TGTGCCAGTAGTCCTGACAGTTACGAGCAGTACTTC. It codes for CASSPDSYEQYF.

The chain carries TRBV4-3 and TRBJ1-4; the match to TRBD1 covers 7 bases. Germline assignment: CDR1 LGHNA and CDR2 YSLEER. J lost 0 bases, V lost 1 base, and 2 bases had no gene match. This CDR3 region has 16 residues. The CDR3 DNA follows: TGCGCCAGCAGCCAAGGGACAGGCCCAACTAATGAAAAACTGTTTTTT. This gives the protein CASSQGTGPTNEKLFF.

V usage is TRBV19 and J usage is TRBJ2-1; the match to TRBD2 covers 8 bases. The V and J ends lost 1 base and 3 bases, in that order; junction bases with no gene match: 8. CDR1 and CDR2 from the germline V gene are LNHDA and SQIVND (reference sequence). The CDR3 is 17 amino acids. The CDR3 sequence: CASSIGFGGADYNEQFF. The CDR3 DNA reads as TGTGCCAGTAGTATAGGATTCGGGGGGGCTGACTACAATGAGCAGTTCTTC.